Listed below are T cell receptor beta chains from one sample, sequenced in a study of blood T cell repertoires in COVID-19. TCRdb's table, derived via immunoSEQ multiplex PCR, lists solely in-frame clones and lacks some. Of 270,000 or so clones listed, 80% to 90% are singletons. Material for sequencing was PBMCs or T cells enriched from blood (not recorded which). The receptors originated from a young woman with acute COVID-19. Both conserved end residues are part of each CDR3. The D gene is left open where the match is weak. Only part of the rows carry a size: once, few, many, or a class if the clone is expanded.

J: TRBJ2-2; V: TRBV15; size: NA; D: TRBD2; CDR3: CATRTSANTGELFF; DNA: TGTGCCACCCGGACTAGCGCGAACACCGGGGAGCTGTTTTTT
J: TRBJ2-5; V: TRBV3-1/TRBV3-2; size: NA; D: NA; CDR3: CASSHISGDSGSGETQYF; DNA: TGTGCCAGCAGTCATATTTCGGGGGACTCCGGGAGTGGTGAGACCCAGTACTTC
J: TRBJ2-1; V: TRBV28; size: NA; D: TRBD2; CDR3: CASSLLSSGSYNEQFF; DNA: TGTGCCAGCAGTTTATTGTCTAGCGGGAGTTACAATGAGCAGTTCTTC
J: TRBJ2-1; V: TRBV27; size: NA; D: TRBD2; CDR3: CASSPTSGGLGEQFF; DNA: TGTGCCAGCAGTCCAACTAGCGGCGGTCTGGGTGAGCAGTTCTTC
J: TRBJ1-2; V: TRBV7-9; size: few; D: TRBD1; CDR3: CASSLETGGYTF; DNA: TGTGCCAGCAGCTTGGAGACAGGGGGCTACACCTTC
J: TRBJ2-5; V: TRBV24-1; size: NA; D: TRBD1; CDR3: CATSDLTGGEEETQYF; DNA: TGTGCCACCAGTGATTTGACAGGGGGCGAGGAGGAGACCCAGTACTTC
J: TRBJ1-1; V: TRBV3-1/TRBV3-2; size: NA; D: TRBD1; CDR3: CASSHQGAPNTEAFF; DNA: TGTGCCAGCAGCCACCAGGGGGCTCCGAACACTGAAGCTTTCTTT
J: TRBJ2-1; V: TRBV5-8; size: once; D: TRBD2; CDR3: CASSRSSGGDNEQFF; DNA: TGTGCCAGCAGCAGATCTAGCGGTGGAGACAATGAGCAGTTCTTC
J: TRBJ2-3; V: TRBV7-3; size: NA; D: NA; CDR3: CASSLTAPRGSTDTQYF; DNA: TGTGCCAGCAGCTTAACGGCCCCCAGGGGTAGCACAGATACGCAGTATTTT
J: TRBJ1-5; V: TRBV4-1; size: once; D: NA; CDR3: CASSQEAGGLGAGNQPQHF; DNA: TGCGCCAGCAGCCAAGAAGCGGGGGGTCTGGGGGCAGGCAATCAGCCCCAGCATTTT
J: TRBJ2-7; V: TRBV5-4; size: NA; D: TRBD2; CDR3: CASSLGREVNEQYF; DNA: TGTGCCAGCAGCTTGGGCCGGGAGGTGAACGAGCAGTACTTC
J: TRBJ2-2; V: TRBV10-3; size: NA; D: NA; CDR3: CAIKPPDTGELFF; DNA: TGTGCCATCAAGCCGCCTGACACCGGGGAGCTGTTTTTT
J: TRBJ2-7; V: TRBV4-1; size: NA; D: TRBD2; CDR3: CASSQEYGRAGQGEQYF; DNA: TGCGCCAGCAGCCAAGAATACGGGAGGGCCGGGCAGGGCGAGCAGTACTTC
J: TRBJ2-7; V: TRBV5-6; size: NA; D: TRBD1; CDR3: CASSLAPRTGVHEQYF; DNA: TGTGCCAGCAGCTTGGCCCCACGGACAGGGGTGCACGAGCAGTACTTC
J: TRBJ1-5; V: TRBV7-6; size: NA; D: NA; CDR3: CASSLTQEQPQHF; DNA: TGTGCCAGCAGCTTAACCCAAGAGCAGCCCCAGCATTTT
J: TRBJ2-2; V: TRBV5-1; size: few; D: NA; CDR3: CASSLTTAKDRELFF; DNA: TGCGCCAGCAGCTTAACGACAGCGAAGGACCGGGAGCTGTTTTTT
J: TRBJ2-7; V: TRBV19; size: NA; D: TRBD1; CDR3: CASSIPGTGDEQYF; DNA: TGTGCCAGTAGTATCCCCGGGACAGGGGACGAGCAGTACTTC
J: TRBJ1-4; V: TRBV28; size: NA; D: NA; CDR3: CASSLGQGFEKLFF; DNA: TGTGCCAGCAGTTTAGGGCAGGGCTTCGAAAAACTGTTTTTT
J: TRBJ2-5; V: TRBV5-8; size: once; D: TRBD1; CDR3: CASSPPHGTAQETQYF; DNA: TGTGCCAGCAGCCCCCCCCACGGGACAGCACAAGAGACCCAGTACTTC
J: TRBJ2-2; V: TRBV5-1; size: NA; D: TRBD1; CDR3: CASSSPTGSLIGELFF; DNA: TGCGCCAGCAGCTCACCGACAGGGAGCTTGATCGGGGAGCTGTTTTTT
J: TRBJ1-2; V: TRBV4-2; size: NA; D: TRBD1; CDR3: CASSQEQGGHYGYTF; DNA: TGTGCCAGCAGCCAAGAACAGGGGGGGCACTATGGCTACACCTTC
J: TRBJ2-3; V: TRBV4-1; size: NA; D: NA; CDR3: CASSQALGLDTQYF; DNA: TGCGCCAGCAGCCAAGCGCTGGGACTAGATACGCAGTATTTT